This TCR beta chain stems from a study of T cells in tuberculosis (dated by TCRdb to between 2017 and 2018). Context from the whole study: To characterize T cells specific for the mycobacterial lipid antigen glucose monomycolate (GMM), the study used CD1B tetramers together with high-throughput TCR immunosequencing. With approximately nine people per group, a South African clinical cohort compared IGRA-negative adolescents, IGRA-positive adolescents with latent tuberculosis, and adults with active tuberculosis. Here is what the overall study found, with its caveats: The smaller NN-distances were partly driven by shorter CDR3-alpha lengths in active tuberculosis patients, and the difference for TCR-beta did not reach statistical significance. Using GEM motif frequencies, a classifier achieved about 63% accuracy, whereas a classifier built on the diverse GMM-specific repertoire got to 87% accuracy (AUROC around 0.89). Clinical samples were selected based on the availability of cryopreserved specimens, with adults included as active tuberculosis cases and adolescents included as controls. Active tuberculosis TCR-alpha repertoires showed smaller mean NN-distances to GMM-specific TCRs than IGRA-negative controls, suggesting clonal expansion of these TCRs.

The immunoSEQ multiplex PCR assay was used to generate TCR libraries, with TCR-beta and/or TCR-alpha/delta assays applied to each sample. Amplified TCR libraries were sequenced on the Illumina high-throughput platform. The authors processed their data as follows. Clustering and dimensionality reduction relied on pairwise TCRdist distances among GMM-specific receptors from T cells that were either sorted ex vivo or expanded in vitro. The score assigned to each clinical repertoire was mean NN-distance, meaning the average TCRdist to the nearest 10% of tetramer-positive reference sequences. To compute GEM TCR motif frequency, the fraction of unique TCRs matching known GEM sequences by V/J usage and CDR3 length was calculated. Linear discriminant analysis with leave-one-out cross-validation, implemented in scikit-learn, was used to classify active tuberculosis. Sourced from immuneACCESS, this table was stored by TCRdb with only in-frame sequences that have V and J called. A share of the clones is absent; for the studies checked, an unresolved V gene accounts for under half, and the remainder has no known explanation. From that table come the V and J calls and clone size; the DNA was used to work out D and trimming. Counted in this sample were roughly 41,000 clones; almost 95% of them appeared once. 12% of the sample is held by the ten biggest clonotypes.

At study entry, adolescents were screened for latent tuberculosis infection by tuberculin skin test and QuantiFERON-TB GOLD In-Tube IGRA. Immunosequencing of unsorted cryopreserved PBMC covered, on average, about 93,000 T cells per clinical donor. Eleven high schools in the Worcester region of the Western Cape, South Africa, served as enrollment sites for adolescents aged 12 to 18 years. Ten or so adolescents infected with M. tuberculosis and approximately 10 uninfected adolescents were chosen and matched for age and sex. Adolescent PBMC were isolated from freshly drawn heparinized blood by density centrifugation and cryopreserved. V loses 0 bases of germline sequence and J loses 0 bases, and the interval between the two ends is 12 bases. Including the terminal cysteine and phenylalanine, the CDR3 comprises 16 residues. CDR3 DNA only is kept here, 48 bases in frame from base 1. CDR1 and CDR2 are drawn from the germline V gene (reference sequence): LNHNV, YYDKDF.

Turning to this clone: Its binding antigen is unknown. No base-level quality is on record; no much larger clone is a single base apart.

Sequencing used PBMCs. The TCR comes from a donor aged 5 to 30 with latent tuberculosis or without tuberculosis infection. Some clones in this sample may be carry-over from other donors' samples. The chain is made from TRBV15 and TRBJ2-7; confidence is insufficient to name the D gene. The nucleotide sequence reads as follows: TGTGCCACCAGCAGAGATTCTAGAACAAGCTCCTACGAGCAGTACTTC. Its amino acids are CATSRDSRTSSYEQYF.